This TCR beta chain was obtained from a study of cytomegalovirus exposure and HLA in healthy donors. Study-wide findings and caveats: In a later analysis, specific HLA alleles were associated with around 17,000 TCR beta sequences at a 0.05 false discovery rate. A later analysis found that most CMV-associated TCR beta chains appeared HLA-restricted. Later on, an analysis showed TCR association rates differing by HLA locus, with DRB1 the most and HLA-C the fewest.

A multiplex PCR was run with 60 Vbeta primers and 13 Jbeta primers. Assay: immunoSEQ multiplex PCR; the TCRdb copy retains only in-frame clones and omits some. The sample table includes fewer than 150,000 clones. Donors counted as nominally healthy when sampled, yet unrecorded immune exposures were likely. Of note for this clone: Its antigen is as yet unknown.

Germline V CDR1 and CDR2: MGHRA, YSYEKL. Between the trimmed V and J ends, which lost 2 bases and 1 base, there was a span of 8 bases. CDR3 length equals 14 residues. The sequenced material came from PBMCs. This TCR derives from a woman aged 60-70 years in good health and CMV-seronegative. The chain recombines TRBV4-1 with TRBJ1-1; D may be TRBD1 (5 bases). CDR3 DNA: TGCGCCAGCAGCCAATTCGGGGGGAACACTGAAGCTTTCTTT. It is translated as CASSQFGGNTEAFF.